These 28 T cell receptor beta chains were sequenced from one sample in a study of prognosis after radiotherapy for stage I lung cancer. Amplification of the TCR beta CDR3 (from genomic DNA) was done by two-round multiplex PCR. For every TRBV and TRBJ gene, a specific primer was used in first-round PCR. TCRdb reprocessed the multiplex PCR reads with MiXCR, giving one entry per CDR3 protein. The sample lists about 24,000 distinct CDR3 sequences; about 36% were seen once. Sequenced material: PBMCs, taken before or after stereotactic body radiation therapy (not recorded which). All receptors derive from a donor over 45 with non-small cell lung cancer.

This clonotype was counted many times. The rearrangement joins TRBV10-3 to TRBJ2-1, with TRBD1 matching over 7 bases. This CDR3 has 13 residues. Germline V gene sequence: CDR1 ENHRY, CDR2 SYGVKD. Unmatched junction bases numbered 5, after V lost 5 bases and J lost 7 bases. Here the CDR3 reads CAISRDSLNEQFF. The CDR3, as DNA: TGTGCCATCAGTCGGGACAGTTTAAATGAGCAGTTCTTC.

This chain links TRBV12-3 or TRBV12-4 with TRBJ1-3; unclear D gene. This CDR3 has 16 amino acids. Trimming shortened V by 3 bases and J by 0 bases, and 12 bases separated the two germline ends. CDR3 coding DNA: TGTGCCAGCAGTTTTACCCCGACGGACTCTGGAAACACCATATATTTT. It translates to CASSFTPTDSGNTIYF.

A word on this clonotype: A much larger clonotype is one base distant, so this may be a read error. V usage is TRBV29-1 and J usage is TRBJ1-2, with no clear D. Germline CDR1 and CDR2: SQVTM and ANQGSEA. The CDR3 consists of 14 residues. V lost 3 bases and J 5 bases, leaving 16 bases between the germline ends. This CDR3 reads CSVDGELGSYGYTF. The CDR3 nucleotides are TGCAGCGTTGACGGGGAACTCGGGTCATATGGCTACACCTTC.

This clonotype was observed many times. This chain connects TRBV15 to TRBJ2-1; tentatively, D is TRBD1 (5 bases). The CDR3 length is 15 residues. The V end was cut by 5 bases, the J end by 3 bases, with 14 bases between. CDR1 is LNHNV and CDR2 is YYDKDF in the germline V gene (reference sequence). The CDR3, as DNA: TGTGCCACCAGCGGGCCGACAGAGCTCTACAATGAGCAGTTCTTC. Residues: CATSGPTELYNEQFF.

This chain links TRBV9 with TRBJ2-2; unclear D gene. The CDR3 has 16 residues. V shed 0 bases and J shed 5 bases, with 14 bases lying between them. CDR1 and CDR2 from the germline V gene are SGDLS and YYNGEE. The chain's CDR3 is CASSVGTAAQTGELFF. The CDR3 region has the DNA TGTGCCAGCAGCGTAGGAACGGCCGCCCAGACCGGGGAGCTGTTTTTT.

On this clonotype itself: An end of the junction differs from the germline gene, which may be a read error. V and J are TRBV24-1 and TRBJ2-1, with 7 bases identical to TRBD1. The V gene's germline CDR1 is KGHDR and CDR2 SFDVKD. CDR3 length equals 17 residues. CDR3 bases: TGTGCCACCAGGGATTATCCGGGACAGTCGGGACGGAATGAGCAGTTCTTC. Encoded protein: CATRDYPGQSGRNEQFF.

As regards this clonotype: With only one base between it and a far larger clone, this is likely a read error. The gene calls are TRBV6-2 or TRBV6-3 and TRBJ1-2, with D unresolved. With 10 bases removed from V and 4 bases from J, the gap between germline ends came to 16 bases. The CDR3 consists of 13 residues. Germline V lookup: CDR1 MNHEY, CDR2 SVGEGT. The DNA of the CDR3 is TGTGCCACCCGAGGCTCCAGGACCTATGGCTACACCTTC. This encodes CATRGSRTYGYTF.

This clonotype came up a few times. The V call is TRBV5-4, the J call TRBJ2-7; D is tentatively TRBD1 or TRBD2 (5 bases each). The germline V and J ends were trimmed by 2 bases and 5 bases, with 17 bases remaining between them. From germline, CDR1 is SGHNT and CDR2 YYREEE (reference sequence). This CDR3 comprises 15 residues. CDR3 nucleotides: TGTGCCAGCAGCTTAAAGACGAGGGGTAGCGACGAGCAGTACTTC. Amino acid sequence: CASSLKTRGSDEQYF.

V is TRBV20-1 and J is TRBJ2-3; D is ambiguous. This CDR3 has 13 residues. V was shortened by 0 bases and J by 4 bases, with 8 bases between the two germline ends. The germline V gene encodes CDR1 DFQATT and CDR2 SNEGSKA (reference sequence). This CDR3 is CSAREPLPDTQYF. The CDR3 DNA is TGCAGTGCTAGAGAACCACTACCAGATACGCAGTATTTT.

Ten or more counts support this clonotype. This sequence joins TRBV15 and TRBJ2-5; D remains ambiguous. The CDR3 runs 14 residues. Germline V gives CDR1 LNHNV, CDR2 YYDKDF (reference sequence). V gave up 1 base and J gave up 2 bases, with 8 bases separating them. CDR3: CATSRAGSQETQYF. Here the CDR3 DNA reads TGTGCCACCAGCAGAGCAGGATCACAAGAGACCCAGTACTTC.

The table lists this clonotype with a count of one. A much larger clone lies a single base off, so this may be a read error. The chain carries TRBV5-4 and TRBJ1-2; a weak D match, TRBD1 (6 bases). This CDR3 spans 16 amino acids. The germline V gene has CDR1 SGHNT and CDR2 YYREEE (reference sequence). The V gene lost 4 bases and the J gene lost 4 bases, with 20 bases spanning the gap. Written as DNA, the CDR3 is TGTGCCAGCAGCCTGGCTGTGGGCAGGGGATTCTATGGCTACACCTTC. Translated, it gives CASSLAVGRGFYGYTF.

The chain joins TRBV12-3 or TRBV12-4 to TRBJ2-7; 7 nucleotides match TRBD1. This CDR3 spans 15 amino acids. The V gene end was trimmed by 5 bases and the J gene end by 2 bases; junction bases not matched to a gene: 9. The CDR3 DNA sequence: TGTGCCAGCAGTACGACCCACAGGGGAACCTACGAGCAGTACTTC. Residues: CASSTTHRGTYEQYF.

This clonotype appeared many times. CDR3 nucleotides: TGTGCCAGCAGCTTATCGACTAGCGGGAGCGTGGGGGAGCTGTTTTTT. Translating gives CASSLSTSGSVGELFF. V and J are TRBV7-8 and TRBJ2-2; 12 bases map to TRBD2. CDR3 length: 16 amino acids. V shed 2 bases and J 8 bases; nucleotides not matched to a gene: 6. Germline-derived CDR1 and CDR2 are SGHVS and FQNEAQ.

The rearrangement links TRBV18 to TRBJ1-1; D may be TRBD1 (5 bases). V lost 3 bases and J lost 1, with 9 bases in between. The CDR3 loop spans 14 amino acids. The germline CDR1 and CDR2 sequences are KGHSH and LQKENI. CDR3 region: CASSPFGGNTEAFF. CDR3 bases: TGTGCCAGCTCACCCTTTGGGGGGAACACTGAAGCTTTCTTT.

CDR3 region: CASRPGQSYEQYF. The CDR3 DNA sequence: TGTGCCAGCAGGCCGGGACAGAGCTACGAGCAGTACTTC. The chain links TRBV6-1 to TRBJ2-7, with 7 bases that match TRBD1. Per the germline V gene, CDR1 is MNHNS and CDR2 is SASEGT. Trimming cost V 6 bases and J 3 bases; bases outside gene matches: 5. This CDR3 has 13 amino acids.

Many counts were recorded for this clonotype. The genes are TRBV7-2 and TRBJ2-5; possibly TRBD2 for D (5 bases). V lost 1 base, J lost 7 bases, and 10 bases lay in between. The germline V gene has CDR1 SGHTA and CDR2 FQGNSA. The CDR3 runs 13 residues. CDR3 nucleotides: TGTGCCAGCAGCTTAGATCTAGCCGGGACCCAGTACTTC. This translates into CASSLDLAGTQYF.

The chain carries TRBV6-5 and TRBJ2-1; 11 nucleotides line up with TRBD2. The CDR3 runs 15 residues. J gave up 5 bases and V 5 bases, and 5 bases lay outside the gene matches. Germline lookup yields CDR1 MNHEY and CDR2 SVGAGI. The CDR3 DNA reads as TGTGCCAGCAGTCCCTCGACTAGCGGGGACAATGAGCAGTTCTTC. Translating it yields CASSPSTSGDNEQFF.

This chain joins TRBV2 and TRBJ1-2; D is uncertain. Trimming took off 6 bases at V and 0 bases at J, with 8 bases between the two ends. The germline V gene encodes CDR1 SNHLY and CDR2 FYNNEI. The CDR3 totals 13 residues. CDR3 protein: CASSSIPNYGYTF. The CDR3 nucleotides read TGTGCCAGCAGCTCCATACCTAACTATGGCTACACCTTC.

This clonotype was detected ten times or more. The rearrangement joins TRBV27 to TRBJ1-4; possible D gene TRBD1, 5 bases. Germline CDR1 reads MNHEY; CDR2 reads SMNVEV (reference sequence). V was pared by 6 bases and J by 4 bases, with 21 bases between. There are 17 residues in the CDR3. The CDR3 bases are TGTGCCAGCAGCCTCTACGGGTGGGGCAGGAGTAATGAAAAACTGTTTTTT. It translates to CASSLYGWGRSNEKLFF.

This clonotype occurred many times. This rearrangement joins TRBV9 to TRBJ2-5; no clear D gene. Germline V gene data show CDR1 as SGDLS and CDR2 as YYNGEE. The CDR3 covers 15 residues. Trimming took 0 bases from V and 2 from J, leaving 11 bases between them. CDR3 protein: CASSVGRIPQETQYF. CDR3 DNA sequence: TGTGCCAGCAGCGTAGGCAGGATCCCTCAAGAGACCCAGTACTTC.

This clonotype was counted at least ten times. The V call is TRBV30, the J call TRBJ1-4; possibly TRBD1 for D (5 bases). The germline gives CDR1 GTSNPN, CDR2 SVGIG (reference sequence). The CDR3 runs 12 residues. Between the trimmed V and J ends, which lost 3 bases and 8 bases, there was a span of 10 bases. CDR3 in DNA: TGTGCCTGGAGCCAGGGCGGGGAAAAACTGTTTTTT. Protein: CAWSQGGEKLFF.

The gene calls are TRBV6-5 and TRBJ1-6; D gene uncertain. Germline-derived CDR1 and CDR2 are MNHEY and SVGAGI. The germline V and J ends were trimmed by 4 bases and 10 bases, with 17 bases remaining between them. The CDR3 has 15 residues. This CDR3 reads CASSSPEKGWSPLHF. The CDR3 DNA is TGTGCCAGCAGTTCGCCCGAGAAAGGGTGGTCACCCCTCCACTTT.

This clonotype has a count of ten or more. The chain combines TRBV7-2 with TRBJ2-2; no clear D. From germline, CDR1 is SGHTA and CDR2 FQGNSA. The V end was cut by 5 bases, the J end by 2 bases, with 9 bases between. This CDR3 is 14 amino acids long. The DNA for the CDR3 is TGTGCCAGCAGCCCGGGCCCCAACACCGGGGAGCTGTTTTTT. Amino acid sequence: CASSPGPNTGELFF. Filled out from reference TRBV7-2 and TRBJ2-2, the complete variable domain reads GAGVSQSPSNKVTEKGKDVELRCDPISGHTALYWYRQSLGQGLEFLIYFQGNSAPDKSGLPSDRFSAERTGGSVSTLTIQRTQQEDSAVYLCASSPGPNTGELFFGEGSRLTVL.

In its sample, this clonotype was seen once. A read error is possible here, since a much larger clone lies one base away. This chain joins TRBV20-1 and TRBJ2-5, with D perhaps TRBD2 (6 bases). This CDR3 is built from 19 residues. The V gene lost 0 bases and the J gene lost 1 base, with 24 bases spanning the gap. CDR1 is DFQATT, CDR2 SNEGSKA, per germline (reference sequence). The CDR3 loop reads CSARDPNLGLSGFQETQYF. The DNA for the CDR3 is TGCAGTGCTAGAGATCCCAACCTCGGACTATCGGGGTTCCAAGAGACCCAGTACTTC.

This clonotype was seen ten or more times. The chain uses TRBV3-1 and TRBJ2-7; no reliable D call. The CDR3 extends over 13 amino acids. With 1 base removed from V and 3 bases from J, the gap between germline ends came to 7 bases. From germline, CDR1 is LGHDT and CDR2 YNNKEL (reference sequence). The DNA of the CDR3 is TGTGCCAGCAGCCAAGCACAGAACTACGAGCAGTACTTC. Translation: CASSQAQNYEQYF.

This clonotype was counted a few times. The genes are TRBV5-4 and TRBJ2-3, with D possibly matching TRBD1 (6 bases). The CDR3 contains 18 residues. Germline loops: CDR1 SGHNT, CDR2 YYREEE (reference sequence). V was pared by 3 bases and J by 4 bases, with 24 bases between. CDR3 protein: CASSYLPTRTVRPDTQYF. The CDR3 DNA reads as TGTGCCAGCAGCTACCTACCGACCAGGACAGTACGCCCAGATACGCAGTATTTT. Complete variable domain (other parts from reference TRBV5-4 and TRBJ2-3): ETGVTQSPTHLIKTRGQQVTLRCSSQSGHNTVSWYQQALGQGPQFIFQYYREEENGRGNFPPRFSGLQFPNYSSELNVNALELDDSALYLCASSYLPTRTVRPDTQYFGPGTRLTVL.

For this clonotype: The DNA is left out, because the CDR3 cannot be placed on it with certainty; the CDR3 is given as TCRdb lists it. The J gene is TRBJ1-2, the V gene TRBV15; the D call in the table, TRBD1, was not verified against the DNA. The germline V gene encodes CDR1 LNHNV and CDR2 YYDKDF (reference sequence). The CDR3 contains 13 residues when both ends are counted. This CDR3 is CVTSSPQGYGCTF.

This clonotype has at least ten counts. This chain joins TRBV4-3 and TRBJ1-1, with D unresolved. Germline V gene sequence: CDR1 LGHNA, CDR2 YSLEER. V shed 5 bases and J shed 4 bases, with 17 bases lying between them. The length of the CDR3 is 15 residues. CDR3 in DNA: TGCGCCAGCAGCAAGGAATGGCGGGTGAGCACTGAAGCTTTCTTT. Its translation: CASSKEWRVSTEAFF.